Shown below are 6 T cell receptor beta chains from a single sample sequenced in a study of blood T cell repertoires in COVID-19. Measured with immunoSEQ multiplex PCR; TCRdb has only the in-frame clones, and not every one. Of 65,000 to 100,000 clones listed, 89% were seen once; the top ten hold over 7%. The specimen was peripheral blood. These receptors were obtained from a man aged 45 to 65 with acute or convalescent COVID-19.

V and J are TRBV7-8 and TRBJ1-2; 7 nucleotides agree with TRBD1. The CDR3 loop spans 14 amino acids. V was clipped by 6 bases and J by 8 bases; unmatched bases: 12. Germline V CDR1 and CDR2: SGHVS, FQNEAQ. CDR3 coding DNA: TGTGCCAGCAGACCTACGACAGGGCGAGGAGGCTACACCTTC. This sequence encodes CASRPTTGRGGYTF. Supplemented by reference TRBV7-8 and TRBJ1-2, the full variable domain reads GAGVSQSPRYKVAKRGQDVALRCDPISGHVSLFWYQQALGQGPEFLTYFQNEAQLDKSGLPSDRFFAERPEGSVSTLKIQRTQQEDSAVYLCASRPTTGRGGYTFGSGTRLTVV.

The rearrangement uses TRBV5-1 and TRBJ2-3; D is ambiguous. The V end was cut by 3 bases, the J end by 2 bases, with 13 bases between. Germline CDR1 is SGHRS and CDR2 is YFSETQ. This CDR3 has 15 amino acids. CDR3 nucleotides: TGCGCCAGCAGCTCCGTGGCACAAAACACAGATACGCAGTATTTT. This translates into CASSSVAQNTDTQYF.

This chain's CDR3 is CASSQDFGQGEKLFF. The CDR3 DNA follows: TGTGCCAGCAGCCAAGACTTCGGACAGGGGGAAAAACTGTTTTTT. This chain connects TRBV4-2 to TRBJ1-4; 9 nucleotides line up with TRBD1. V trimming: 0 bases; J trimming: 8 bases; junction bases outside the gene matches: 4. This CDR3 is 15 amino acids long. Germline V gene lookup returns CDR1 LGHNA and CDR2 YNFKEQ.

CDR3 DNA sequence: TGCGCCAGCAGCTTGTCCGACAGCCAAAACATTCAGTACTTC. Protein: CASSLSDSQNIQYF. J is TRBJ2-4 and V is TRBV5-1; weak D call: TRBD1 (5 bases). In germline, CDR1 is SGHRS, CDR2 YFSETQ. V was trimmed by 1 base and J by 5 bases, leaving 10 bases between them. CDR3 length: 14 residues.

The genes are TRBV29-1 and TRBJ2-4; 9 bases map to TRBD1. CDR3 length: 12 residues. V lost 6 bases and J lost 6; bases outside the gene matches: 3. The germline V gene encodes CDR1 SQVTM and CDR2 ANQGSEA. The CDR3 is CSVDRGSNIQYF. CDR3 nucleotides: TGCAGCGTCGACAGGGGGTCAAACATTCAGTACTTC.

The rearrangement links TRBV5-1 to TRBJ2-1; the match to TRBD1 covers 8 bases. CDR3 size: 14 residues. Germline V lookup: CDR1 SGHRS, CDR2 YFSETQ. V dropped 1 base and J dropped 7; count of bases not matched to a gene: 4. The CDR3 nucleotides are TGCGCCAGCAGCTTGTATGACAGGGGAAATGAGCAGTTCTTC. Protein: CASSLYDRGNEQFF.